The next 8 T cell receptor beta chains were all read from a single sample in a study of blood T cell repertoires in COVID-19. This table comes from immunoSEQ multiplex PCR, and its TCRdb copy is limited to in-frame clones, with some not included. The table records over 75,000 clones, roughly 79% of them present only once. The sample comprised peripheral blood. These receptors were collected from a human donor in a cohort sampled during active COVID-19.

The gene calls are TRBV19 and TRBJ1-5, with D tentatively TRBD1 (5 bases). V gave up 5 bases and J gave up 5 bases, with 16 bases separating them. Germline V gives CDR1 LNHDA, CDR2 SQIVND (reference sequence). The CDR3 length is 15 residues. For the CDR3, the DNA is TGTGCCAGTAGTGATAAGGCAGGGATGCATCAGCCCCAGCATTTT. This encodes CASSDKAGMHQPQHF.

This chain connects TRBV2 to TRBJ1-5; D remains ambiguous. The germline gives CDR1 SNHLY, CDR2 FYNNEI. The CDR3 has 14 amino acids. The germline V and J ends were trimmed by 7 bases and 3 bases, with 13 bases remaining between them. The CDR3 bases are TGTGCCAGCAACCTCGACTCCTTCAATCAGCCCCAGCATTTT. Amino acid sequence: CASNLDSFNQPQHF. Full variable domain (remainder filled in from reference TRBV2 and TRBJ1-5): EPEVTQTPSHQVTQMGQEVILRCVPISNHLYFYWYRQILGQKVEFLVSFYNNEISEKSEIFDDQFSVERPDGSNFTLKIRSTKLEDSAMYFCASNLDSFNQPQHFGDGTRLSIL.

The rearrangement joins TRBV14 to TRBJ2-3; 9 bases are a match to TRBD2. CDR3 length equals 17 residues. With V trimmed by 4 bases and J by 2 bases, 10 bases remained unmatched. Germline CDR1 is SGHDN and CDR2 is FVKESK. CDR3 sequence (DNA): TGTGCCAGCAGCCCGATAGCGGGAGCCCACCTCACAGATACGCAGTATTTT. Its translation: CASSPIAGAHLTDTQYF.

Only one count was recorded for this clone. V is TRBV28 and J is TRBJ2-5, with 9 bases lining up with TRBD1. This CDR3 region has 16 residues. J gave up 10 bases and V 6 bases, and 18 bases lay outside the gene matches. Looked up from germline, CDR1 is MDHEN and CDR2 is SYDVKM. CDR3: CASSTPGQGASRVQYF. The CDR3 DNA sequence: TGTGCCAGCAGCACTCCGGGACAGGGAGCCTCGAGGGTCCAGTACTTC.

The chain couples TRBV10-3 to TRBJ2-1; 9 nucleotides match TRBD1. This CDR3 is built from 14 residues. V trimming: 6 bases; J trimming: 0 bases; junction bases outside the gene matches: 0. Germline CDR1 reads ENHRY; CDR2 reads SYGVKD. DNA of the CDR3: TGTGCCATCAGGACAGGGGGCTCCTACAATGAGCAGTTCTTC. Translation: CAIRTGGSYNEQFF.

The CDR3 spells CASSLDGSRAGETQYF. The CDR3 DNA follows: TGTGCCAGCAGCTTAGATGGTTCCAGGGCCGGGGAGACCCAGTACTTC. The J gene is TRBJ2-5, the V gene TRBV11-3; tentatively, D is TRBD1 (5 bases). The germline gives CDR1 SGHNT, CDR2 YENEEA. The V end was cut by 0 bases, the J end by 5 bases, with 16 bases between. The CDR3 runs 16 residues.

On this clone: The sample has other DNA sequences that encode this CDR3 too. In nucleotides, the CDR3 is TGTGCCAGCATCCGGACAGGGGAAGCTTTCTTT. Translation: CASIRTGEAFF. The V and J genes are TRBV11-2 and TRBJ1-1; 8 positions agree with TRBD1. The CDR3 spans 11 residues. V lost 7 bases to trimming and J lost 8 bases; unmatched junction nucleotides: 3. Germline values: CDR1 SGHAT, CDR2 FQNNGV.

The chain carries TRBV27 and TRBJ2-5; D not certain. V gave up 1 base and J gave up 2 bases, with 8 bases separating them. This CDR3 contains 14 residues. Germline loops: CDR1 MNHEY, CDR2 SMNVEV (reference sequence). Written as DNA, the CDR3 is TGTGCCAGCAGTTTATATGGTCAGCAAGAGACCCAGTACTTC. Residues: CASSLYGQQETQYF.